A single sample is the source of the 23 T cell receptor beta chains below, sequenced in a study of T cell clonality in common variable immunodeficiency (dated by TCRdb to about 2015). The paper's findings and limits, for the study overall: CVID TCRbeta sequences were reported to have fewer deletions and N-nucleotide insertions and to lack highly modified clones with 13 or more V deletions.

The library relied on the immunoSEQ multiplex PCR assay. TCRdb carries this immuneACCESS record with in-frame sequences only. Its versions omit some clonotypes, under half of them owing to an unresolved V gene in the studies checked, with the rest unexplained. This sample holds some 11,000 clones in total, without any singletons. The biggest ten clones account for about 6.6% of the sample. Their recognized antigens are unknown. The sample comprised peripheral blood mononuclear cells. The source of these receptors is a human donor with common variable immunodeficiency.

This clone was seen more than once but under ten times. The observed sequence ends 3 residues before the CDR3 terminus, with the missing tail filled in from the germline J gene. The chain combines TRBV29-1 with TRBJ2-3; D perhaps matches TRBD1 (6 bases). CDR1 and CDR2 (germline): SQVTM, ANQGSEA. The CDR3 is 14 amino acids. Deletions cut 5 bases from V and 0 bases from J, with 12 bases between. The sequenced CDR3 bases are TGCAGCGTTCGACAGGCCTCTAGCACAGATACG. Translated: CSVRQASSTDT. The full CDR3 is CSVRQASSTDTQYF.

In its sample, this clone was seen a few times. The read falls 3 residues short of the CDR3 end, and the missing part is taken from the germline J gene. The chain joins TRBV7-9 to TRBJ1-5; 9 bases match TRBD1. The length of the CDR3 is 15 residues. After removal of 1 base from V and 4 bases from J, the junction contained 2 bases not matched to a gene. CDR1 and CDR2 (germline): SEHNR, FQNEAQ (reference sequence). The CDR3 reads CASSLEGQGNQPQHF. The part of the CDR3 DNA that was read is TGTGCCAGCAGCTTAGAAGGACAGGGGAATCAGCCC.

This clone is medium-sized (0.01 to 0.1%) in the sample. The read ends 3 residues shy of where the CDR3 ends; the end is completed using the germline J gene. The chain joins TRBV5-4 to TRBJ2-7; a weak D match, TRBD2 (7 bases). Germline lookup yields CDR1 SGHNT and CDR2 YYREEE (reference sequence). CDR3 length equals 13 residues. V was shortened by 0 bases and J by 6 bases, with 10 bases between the two germline ends. The CDR3 bases that were read are TGTGCCAGCAGCTTGGGGGGGGGCTCCGAG. It specifies CASSLGGGSE. The entire CDR3 sequence reads CASSLGGGSEQYF.

As concerns this clone: Read sequence stops 3 residues before the CDR3 end, and the germline J gene provides the missing end. The rearrangement links TRBV30 to TRBJ2-3; possible D gene TRBD2, 5 bases. In germline, CDR1 is GTSNPN, CDR2 SVGIG (reference sequence). Trimming removed 2 bases at V and 6 bases at J, with 15 bases between. This CDR3 has 14 amino acids. CDR3 DNA, as far as it was read: TGTGCCTGGAGTATTAAACCGGGGTCCGATACG. This codes for CAWSIKPGSDT. From start to end, the CDR3 is CAWSIKPGSDTQYF.

By its share, this clone is medium-sized. The sequence runs out 3 residues before the end of the CDR3; the remainder is reconstructed from the germline J gene. J is TRBJ2-3 and V is TRBV18; 7 bases match TRBD1. The germline V gene encodes CDR1 KGHSH and CDR2 LQKENI. CDR3 length: 17 amino acids. Unmatched junction bases numbered 10, after V lost 4 bases and J lost 0 bases. CDR3 protein: CASSRSTGVQSTDTQYF. The CDR3 bases that were read are TGTGCCAGCTCACGTTCTACAGGGGTCCAAAGCACAGATACG.

This clone was recorded a few times. The sequenced fragment ends 3 residues before the CDR3 boundary, so the rest is inferred from the germline J gene. The chain joins TRBV19 to TRBJ1-4; D is undetermined. From germline, CDR1 is LNHDA and CDR2 SQIVND (reference sequence). Trimming cost V 3 bases and J 4 bases, with 12 bases left between them. This CDR3 has 15 amino acids. The CDR3 is CASSISAGNNEKLFF. CDR3 bases read: TGTGCCAGTAGTATTTCAGCAGGCAATAATGAAAAA.

This clone was detected many times. The read is 3 residues too short to cover the CDR3 end, so that end is filled in from the germline J gene. This rearrangement joins TRBV5-1 to TRBJ2-6; possibly TRBD1 for D (6 bases). Trimming removed 0 bases at V and 9 bases at J, with 10 bases between. The CDR3 extends over 14 amino acids. Germline assignment: CDR1 SGHRS and CDR2 YFSETQ. The CDR3 DNA, read in part, is TGCGCCAGCAGCTTGGAGGGGGATATCAACGTC. This sequence encodes CASSLEGDINV. The entire CDR3 sequence reads CASSLEGDINVLTF.

This clone was seen at least ten times. The CDR3 goes on 3 residues after the read ends, and that part is filled in from the germline J gene. V usage is TRBV29-1 and J usage is TRBJ2-5; the D is unclear. Trimming removed 4 bases at V and 2 bases at J, with 8 bases between. Germline CDR1 is SQVTM and CDR2 is ANQGSEA. The CDR3 has 12 residues. The CDR3 here is CSVVQTQETQYF. The covered CDR3 bases are TGCAGCGTTGTGCAGACTCAAGAGACC.

Worth noting for this clone: With the read ending 3 residues before the CDR3 end, the germline J gene is used to fill in that end. The rearrangement uses TRBV20-1 and TRBJ1-3, with D uncertain. This CDR3 is 13 amino acids long. The germline gives CDR1 DFQATT, CDR2 SNEGSKA (reference sequence). Trimming removed 5 bases at V and 4 bases at J, with 12 bases between. CDR3 bases read: TGCAGTGCTGACCATAGCTCGGGAAACACC. It encodes CSADHSSGNT. The entire CDR3 sequence reads CSADHSSGNTIYF.

In this sample, this clone turned up a few times. The read stops 3 residues short of the end of the CDR3; the missing end is completed from the germline J gene. This chain joins TRBV2 and TRBJ1-2, with 7 bases that match TRBD1. Germline CDR1 SNHLY, CDR2 FYNNEI. This CDR3 is 13 amino acids long. Partial CDR3 DNA: TGTGCCACTCAGGACAGGAGTATCCGAGGC. Translated, it gives CATQDRSIRG. The CDR3, in full, reads CATQDRSIRGYTF. Based on the CDR3 plus reference TRBV2 and TRBJ1-2, the full variable domain is EPEVTQTPSHQVTQMGQEVILRCVPISNHLYFYWYRQILGQKVEFLVSFYNNEISEKSEIFDDQFSVERPDGSNFTLKIRSTKLEDSAMYFCATQDRSIRGYTFGSGTRLTVV.

The part of the CDR3 DNA that was read is TGTGCCAGCTCATACAGATCTAATGAAAAA. It yields the protein CASSYRSNEK. The CDR3 as a whole reads CASSYRSNEKLFF. The V call is TRBV18, the J call TRBJ1-4; D not certain. The CDR3 end is not reached by the read, which stops 3 residues before it; the germline J gene fills it in. Deletions cut 5 bases from V and 3 bases from J, with 7 bases between. Germline assignment: CDR1 KGHSH and CDR2 LQKENI. The CDR3 sequence is 13 residues long. The full variable domain, in which reference TRBV18 and TRBJ1-4 provide the parts outside the CDR3, is NAGVMQNPRHLVRRRGQEARLRCSPMKGHSHVYWYRQLPEEGLKFMVYLQKENIIDESGMPKERFSAEFPKEGPSILRIQQVVRGDSAAYFCASSYRSNEKLFFGSGTQLSVL.

A word on this clone: The CDR3 end falls 3 residues outside the read, so it is completed with the germline J gene. The gene calls are TRBV7-6 and TRBJ1-5, with 7 bases aligning to TRBD1. Trimming cost V 3 bases and J 4 bases; bases outside gene matches: 3. This CDR3 contains 14 residues. CDR1 and CDR2 from the germline V gene are SGHVS and FNYEAQ. CDR3 DNA, as far as it was read: TGTGCCAGCAGCTTGCAGGGGGGAAATCAGCCC. It translates to CASSLQGGNQP. From start to end, the CDR3 is CASSLQGGNQPQHF. Full variable domain (remainder filled in from reference TRBV7-6 and TRBJ1-5): GAGVSQSPRYKVTKRGQDVALRCDPISGHVSLYWYRQALGQGPEFLTYFNYEAQQDKSGLPNDRFSAERPEGSISTLTIQRTEQRDSAMYRCASSLQGGNQPQHFGDGTRLSIL.

In this sample, this clone turned up a few times. Read sequence stops 3 residues before the CDR3 end, and the germline J gene provides the missing end. The chain is built from TRBV19 and TRBJ2-5, with D maybe TRBD2 (7 bases). V lost 2 bases and J lost 5, with 18 bases in between. Germline V gene data show CDR1 as LNHDA and CDR2 as SQIVND (reference sequence). This CDR3 is 16 amino acids long. The DNA read from the CDR3 is TGTGCCAGTAGTATACTGGGGGGGGGCGAGAAGGAGACC. It specifies CASSILGGGEKET. The whole CDR3 region reads CASSILGGGEKETQYF. The whole variable domain, filled in from reference TRBV19 and TRBJ2-5, reads DGGITQSPKYLFRKEGQNVTLSCEQNLNHDAMYWYRQDPGQGLRLIYYSQIVNDFQKGDIAEGYSVSREKKESFPLTVTSAQKNPTAFYLCASSILGGGEKETQYFGPGTRLLVL.

Remarks on this clone: The read comes to an end 3 residues before the CDR3 does, leaving the germline J gene to fill in the end. V usage is TRBV19 and J usage is TRBJ1-5; tentative D call: TRBD1 (6 bases). The CDR3 is made up of 16 amino acids. V lost 7 bases to trimming and J lost 6 bases, with 22 bases between them. CDR1 is LNHDA, CDR2 SQIVND, per germline (reference sequence). The CDR3 sequence is CASIPEAGAIGQPQHF. Incomplete CDR3 DNA: TGTGCCAGTATCCCCGAGGCGGGGGCAATAGGTCAGCCC.

In the case of this clone: The read stops 3 residues short of the end of the CDR3; the missing end is completed from the germline J gene. The chain recombines TRBV7-3 with TRBJ2-2, with TRBD1 identical over 10 bases. Trimming took 4 bases from V and 4 from J; bases not matched to a gene: 0. This CDR3 region has 14 residues. Germline V gene lookup returns CDR1 SGHTA and CDR2 FQGTGA. The CDR3 sequence: CASSWTGGTGELFF. The sequenced part of the CDR3 DNA is TGTGCCAGCAGCTGGACAGGGGGCACCGGGGAG.

This clone was recorded a few times. The read ends 3 residues shy of where the CDR3 ends; the end is completed using the germline J gene. The V and J genes are TRBV6-1 and TRBJ1-5; a possible D gene is TRBD1 (5 bases). Germline lookup yields CDR1 MNHNS and CDR2 SASEGT. V was trimmed by 2 bases and J by 5 bases, leaving 7 bases between them. The CDR3 runs 13 residues. The CDR3: CASSEQGHQPQHF. The CDR3 DNA, read in part, is TGTGCCAGCAGTGAACAGGGCCATCAGCCC.

Worth noting for this clone: The read finishes 3 residues shy of the CDR3 end, and the germline J gene is used to complete it. The chain combines TRBV30 with TRBJ1-4; no firm D call. This CDR3 spans 15 amino acids. CDR1 is GTSNPN and CDR2 is SVGIG in the germline V gene (reference sequence). The V end lost 2 bases, the J end lost 3 bases, and 13 bases lay between the germline ends. This chain's CDR3 is CAWSSVRRANEKLFF. The CDR3 bases that were read are TGTGCCTGGAGTTCGGTTCGGAGGGCTAATGAAAAA.

With regard to this clone: The missing CDR3 end, 3 residues past where the read stops, is filled in from the germline J gene. This rearrangement joins TRBV2 to TRBJ1-4, with D possibly being TRBD1 (5 bases). Germline V lookup: CDR1 SNHLY, CDR2 FYNNEI. V was clipped by 4 bases and J by 0 bases, with 15 bases between them. The length of the CDR3 is 17 residues. The DNA read from the CDR3 is TGTGCCAGCAGTGGACAGACAGCTCTTGCAACTAATGAAAAA. This codes for CASSGQTALATNEK. The entire CDR3 reads CASSGQTALATNEKLFF.

This clone has a handful of counts. CDR3 residues: CARGGTGGSDTQYF. The CDR3 bases that were read are TGTGCCAGGGGGGGGACAGGGGGCTCAGATACG. This chain joins TRBV2 and TRBJ2-3; the match to TRBD1 covers 12 bases. The read terminates 3 residues before the CDR3 end, so the remaining end is supplied by the germline J gene. The CDR3 contains 14 residues. J lost 4 bases, V lost 9 bases, and 5 bases had no gene match. Germline CDR1 SNHLY, CDR2 FYNNEI.

This clone was observed a handful of times. The missing CDR3 end, 3 residues past where the read stops, is filled in from the germline J gene. V gene TRBV20-1 combines with J gene TRBJ2-1, with 7 bases aligning to TRBD2. V trimming: 0 bases; J trimming: 3 bases; junction bases outside the gene matches: 5. The CDR3 consists of 15 residues. From germline, CDR1 is DFQATT and CDR2 SNEGSKA (reference sequence). The CDR3 sequence: CSARDQRGYYNEQFF. Incomplete CDR3 DNA: TGCAGTGCTAGAGACCAGCGGGGATACTACAATGAG.

A note on this clone: The CDR3 extends 3 residues past the end of the read, so its final part is completed from the germline J gene. This chain connects TRBV30 to TRBJ2-1, with 9 positions matching TRBD2. CDR3 length: 16 amino acids. Looked up from germline, CDR1 is GTSNPN and CDR2 is SVGIG (reference sequence). V shed 4 bases, J shed 7 bases, and the junction held 14 bases outside the gene matches. The CDR3: CAWNRVGLAGRNEQFF. Partial CDR3 DNA: TGTGCCTGGAATCGGGTGGGGCTAGCGGGGCGTAATGAG.

This clone turned up a few times. With the read ending 3 residues before the CDR3 end, the germline J gene is used to fill in that end. The chain combines TRBV7-2 with TRBJ2-7; TRBD2 might be the D (5 bases). The CDR3 runs 13 residues. The germline gives CDR1 SGHTA, CDR2 FQGNSA. The germline V and J ends were trimmed by 6 bases and 4 bases, with 13 bases remaining between them. The covered CDR3 bases are TGTGCCAGCAGGGATGAGGGTAGATACGAG. It specifies CASRDEGRYE. The full CDR3 is CASRDEGRYEQYF. Based on the CDR3 plus reference TRBV7-2 and TRBJ2-7, the full variable domain is GAGVSQSPSNKVTEKGKDVELRCDPISGHTALYWYRQSLGQGLEFLIYFQGNSAPDKSGLPSDRFSAERTGGSVSTLTIQRTQQEDSAVYLCASRDEGRYEQYFGPGTRLTVT.

On this clone: The read ends 3 residues before the CDR3 terminus; that terminus is restored from the germline J gene. This chain links TRBV7-2 with TRBJ2-5, with 9 bases lining up with TRBD2. Germline trimming cut 0 bases from V and 7 bases from J; bases unmatched to any gene: 12. Germline CDR1 and CDR2: SGHTA and FQGNSA. This CDR3 is 17 amino acids long. CDR3 in amino acids: CASSLAHFSGGAWTQYF. Incomplete CDR3 DNA: TGTGCCAGCAGCTTAGCCCACTTTAGCGGGGGCGCATGGACC. Filled out from reference TRBV7-2 and TRBJ2-5, the complete variable domain reads GAGVSQSPSNKVTEKGKDVELRCDPISGHTALYWYRQSLGQGLEFLIYFQGNSAPDKSGLPSDRFSAERTGGSVSTLTIQRTQQEDSAVYLCASSLAHFSGGAWTQYFGPGTRLLVL.